The 2 T cell receptor beta chains presented below share a single source sample, sequenced in a study of read filtering for tumor transcriptome and immune sequencing (dated by TCRdb to 2019 to 2021). Sequencer: Illumina HiSeq 4000. TCR libraries were constructed from 350 to 400 ng RNA using the Immunoverse kit, and molecular barcoded adaptors covering alpha/delta and beta/gamma chains were employed. Through fastp at Q25 and MiXCR, TCRdb rebuilt clones from the public reads, retaining in-frame beta chains. Every distinct CDR3 protein forms one entry, paired with its most common genes and DNA. The sample includes about 130,000 distinct CDR3 sequences, with around 13% observed a single time. Roughly 9.6% of the sample is in the top ten clones. Input material: a population of CD138-negative cells sorted from bone marrow. The cell subset or site label for this specimen denotes: bone marrow mononuclear cells depleted of CD138+ plasma/myeloma cells by negative magnetic selection. The receptor set was obtained from a donor at least 40 years old with multiple myeloma.

This clonotype was counted only a few times. The chain carries TRBV10-3 and TRBJ1-5; no definite D call. V was shortened by 7 bases and J by 5 bases, with 12 bases between the two germline ends. Germline V gene sequence: CDR1 ENHRY, CDR2 SYGVKD. The CDR3 is 13 residues long. The CDR3 loop reads CAINDTWDQPQHF. The CDR3 DNA is TGTGCCATCAACGACACATGGGATCAGCCCCAGCATTTT.

V and J are TRBV6-6 and TRBJ1-1; TRBD1 might be the D (5 bases). Trimming took off 2 bases at V and 3 bases at J, with 13 bases between the two ends. The CDR3 consists of 15 residues. The germline gives CDR1 MNHNY, CDR2 SVGAGI (reference sequence). The CDR3 loop is CASSYGTGSYTEAFF. The CDR3 DNA follows: TGTGCCAGCAGTTACGGGACTGGATCGTACACTGAAGCTTTCTTT.